The 30 T cell receptor beta chains given below trace back to one sample, sequenced in a study of cytomegalovirus exposure and HLA in healthy donors. Amplification used 60 Vbeta primers and 13 Jbeta primers. Clones were read by immunoSEQ multiplex PCR, and TCRdb kept only the in-frame ones, dropping some. The profile shows roughly 130,000 clones, more than 70% of them singletons. Sequenced material: PBMCs. The receptor source for this set is a male donor in good health and CMV-seropositive.

This chain connects TRBV5-1 to TRBJ2-1; TRBD2 aligns across 9 bases. The V gene's germline CDR1 is SGHRS and CDR2 YFSETQ. The CDR3 totals 16 residues. After removal of 2 bases from V and 4 bases from J, the junction contained 7 bases not matched to a gene. CDR3 DNA: TGCGCCAGCAGCTTCCAGACTAGCGGTATTTACAATGAGCAGTTCTTC. Protein product: CASSFQTSGIYNEQFF.

The gene calls are TRBV2 and TRBJ2-7; TRBD1 agrees at 8 bases. V was clipped by 5 bases and J by 0 bases; unmatched bases: 15. The CDR3 runs 18 residues. The germline CDR1 and CDR2 sequences are SNHLY and FYNNEI. The CDR3 DNA reads TGTGCCAGCAGTCCCCTTTTGTCCATGCAGGGGGCCTCCTACGAGCAGTACTTC. The encoded protein is CASSPLLSMQGASYEQYF.

This rearrangement joins TRBV27 to TRBJ2-2; 7 bases map to TRBD1. Germline V gene sequence: CDR1 MNHEY, CDR2 SMNVEV (reference sequence). V dropped 5 bases and J dropped 5; count of bases not matched to a gene: 11. CDR3 size: 16 residues. DNA of the CDR3: TGTGCCAGCAGTCCCTCCGGGACAGTAGGAACCGGGGAGCTGTTTTTT. Translation gives CASSPSGTVGTGELFF.

The chain combines TRBV6-5 with TRBJ2-4, with D tentatively TRBD1 (5 bases). CDR1 and CDR2 (germline): MNHEY, SVGAGI. CDR3 size: 13 residues. The V end was cut by 0 bases, the J end by 7 bases, with 7 bases between. The CDR3 nucleotides read TGTGCCAGCAGTTACTCCAGGGCTAACATTCAGTACTTC. This encodes CASSYSRANIQYF.

The chain carries TRBV14 and TRBJ2-7; TRBD1 aligns across 11 bases. The germline gives CDR1 SGHDN, CDR2 FVKESK. This CDR3 comprises 17 residues. The trim removed 3 bases at V and 2 bases at J, leaving 9 bases unmatched. The CDR3 is CASSHFEGGQGAYEQYF. CDR3 in DNA: TGTGCCAGCAGCCACTTCGAAGGGGGACAGGGGGCCTACGAGCAGTACTTC.

This clone has a single count. V gene TRBV7-9 combines with J gene TRBJ1-4, with a tentative D call TRBD1 (5 bases). This CDR3 has 13 amino acids. Germline V gives CDR1 SEHNR, CDR2 FQNEAQ (reference sequence). Trimming stripped 1 base from V and 7 bases from J, with 7 bases between. In nucleotides, the CDR3 is TGTGCCAGCAGCTTAGAAGGGGTTGAAAAACTGTTTTTT. This sequence encodes CASSLEGVEKLFF.

This chain links TRBV6-5 with TRBJ2-1; 10 bases match TRBD2. The CDR3 runs to 14 residues. V gave up 2 bases and J gave up 9 bases; unmatched junction bases: 4. Germline V CDR1 and CDR2: MNHEY, SVGAGI. DNA of the CDR3: TGTGCCAGCAGTTACCAGCGGGGGGGCCGTGAGCAGTTCTTC. Amino acid sequence: CASSYQRGGREQFF.

The rearrangement uses TRBV15 and TRBJ1-2, with D perhaps TRBD1 (5 bases). The V and J ends lost 0 bases and 1 base respectively, with 12 bases between them. The CDR3 length is 16 residues. Germline CDR1 and CDR2: LNHNV and YYDKDF (reference sequence). CDR3 nucleotides: TGTGCCACCAGCAGAGATCCCAGGGAATATAACTATGGCTACACCTTC. As protein: CATSRDPREYNYGYTF. The full variable domain, completed using reference TRBV15 and TRBJ1-2, is DAMVIQNPRYQVTQFGKPVTLSCSQTLNHNVMYWYQQKSSQAPKLLFHYYDKDFNNEADTPDNFQSRRPNTSFCFLDIRSPGLGDTAMYLCATSRDPREYNYGYTFGSGTRLTVV.

The rearrangement joins TRBV7-2 to TRBJ2-7, with D perhaps TRBD2 (5 bases). The germline V gene has CDR1 SGHTA and CDR2 FQGNSA. This CDR3 comprises 17 residues. V gave up 2 bases and J gave up 2 bases, with 19 bases separating them. DNA for the CDR3: TGTGCCAGCAGCTTATCCCAGAGGAGGCCCATCCCCTACGAGCAGTACTTC. As protein: CASSLSQRRPIPYEQYF. Looking up the rest from reference TRBV7-2 and TRBJ2-7 gives the full variable domain: GAGVSQSPSNKVTEKGKDVELRCDPISGHTALYWYRQSLGQGLEFLIYFQGNSAPDKSGLPSDRFSAERTGGSVSTLTIQRTQQEDSAVYLCASSLSQRRPIPYEQYFGPGTRLTVT.

V is TRBV18 and J is TRBJ1-3, with a tentative D call TRBD1 (5 bases). This CDR3 contains 17 residues. Germline CDR1 reads KGHSH; CDR2 reads LQKENI. V lost 2 bases, J lost 0 bases, and 14 bases lay in between. The CDR3 bases are TGTGCCAGCTCACCAGTAGGGACTGCCTCCTCTGGAAACACCATATATTTT. Protein: CASSPVGTASSGNTIYF. The entire variable domain, with the rest obtained from reference TRBV18 and TRBJ1-3, is as follows: NAGVMQNPRHLVRRRGQEARLRCSPMKGHSHVYWYRQLPEEGLKFMVYLQKENIIDESGMPKERFSAEFPKEGPSILRIQQVVRGDSAAYFCASSPVGTASSGNTIYFGEGSWLTVV.

This sequence joins TRBV21-1 and TRBJ2-2; the table's TRBD2 call for D was not verified on the DNA. TRBV21-1 represents a pseudogene. This CDR3 spans 19 amino acids. The CDR3 nucleotides read TGTGCCAGCAGCAAATCCGGATATGAACTAGCGAAGAACACCGGGGAGCTGTTTTTT. This sequence encodes CASSKSGYELAKNTGELFF.

The V gene is TRBV19, the J gene TRBJ1-2, with D possibly matching TRBD1 (6 bases). The germline V and J ends were trimmed by 5 bases and 6 bases, with 16 bases remaining between them. CDR1 is LNHDA and CDR2 is SQIVND in the germline V gene (reference sequence). The CDR3 spans 14 residues. The CDR3 spells CASSPTGFNDGYTF. CDR3 DNA: TGTGCCAGTAGTCCTACAGGGTTCAACGATGGCTACACCTTC.

This clone appeared once. V and J are TRBV7-9 and TRBJ2-7, with unresolved D. The germline V gene encodes CDR1 SEHNR and CDR2 FQNEAQ (reference sequence). V was shortened by 3 bases and J by 1 base, with 7 bases between the two germline ends. There are 13 residues in the CDR3. The chain's CDR3 is CASSLENSYEQYF. The DNA for the CDR3 is TGTGCCAGCAGCTTGGAGAATTCCTACGAGCAGTACTTC.

The chain is built from TRBV7-6 and TRBJ2-3; 7 bases are a match to TRBD2. The length of the CDR3 is 15 residues. In germline, CDR1 is SGHVS, CDR2 FNYEAQ. The V and J ends lost 1 base and 2 bases, in that order; junction bases with no gene match: 3. In DNA, the CDR3 is TGTGCCAGCAGCTTAGGTGCGGGGGACACAGATACGCAGTATTTT. The encoded protein is CASSLGAGDTDTQYF. The full variable domain, with the rest looked up from reference TRBV7-6 and TRBJ2-3, is GAGVSQSPRYKVTKRGQDVALRCDPISGHVSLYWYRQALGQGPEFLTYFNYEAQQDKSGLPNDRFSAERPEGSISTLTIQRTEQRDSAMYRCASSLGAGDTDTQYFGPGTRLTVL.

The V and J genes are TRBV6-1 and TRBJ1-2; 8 nucleotides match TRBD1. V lost 5 bases, J lost 7 bases, and 12 bases stayed unmatched. The CDR3 is 15 residues long. Per the germline V gene, CDR1 is MNHNS and CDR2 is SASEGT. CDR3 protein: CASSQPSTGDTGYTF. The DNA of the CDR3 is TGTGCCAGCAGTCAACCCTCGACAGGGGATACTGGCTACACCTTC.

The J gene is TRBJ1-3, the V gene TRBV30, with D unresolved. V gave up 2 bases and J gave up 0 bases, with 8 bases separating them. This CDR3 is built from 14 residues. Germline CDR1 and CDR2: GTSNPN and SVGIG (reference sequence). CDR3 nucleotide sequence: TGTGCCTGGAGTCGAGGCCTCTCTGGAAACACCATATATTTT. Protein: CAWSRGLSGNTIYF.

This chain links TRBV21-1 with TRBJ1-5; the D call TRBD1 from the table was never checked on the DNA. TRBV21-1 is reported as a pseudogene. The CDR3 totals 21 residues. Here the CDR3 reads CASSKTPGRTGGKGSNQPQHF. The CDR3 DNA sequence: TGTGCCAGCAGCAAAACCCCGGGACGGACAGGGGGCAAGGGTAGCAATCAGCCCCAGCATTTT.

J is TRBJ2-1 and V is TRBV5-4; 7 bases are a match to TRBD2. Germline CDR1 reads SGHNT; CDR2 reads YYREEE (reference sequence). CDR3 length equals 16 residues. The J segment lost 2 bases and the V segment lost 0 bases, leaving 5 bases of the junction unmatched. CDR3 in amino acids: CASSLGSTSAYNEQFF. The CDR3 coding sequence is TGTGCCAGCAGCTTGGGGAGTACTAGCGCCTACAATGAGCAGTTCTTC.

V is TRBV27 and J is TRBJ1-5; no reliable D call. Deletions cut 2 bases from V and 2 bases from J, with 10 bases between. The CDR3 loop spans 15 amino acids. CDR1 is MNHEY and CDR2 is SMNVEV in the germline V gene (reference sequence). CDR3 sequence: CASSLAHQGNQPQHF. DNA of the CDR3: TGTGCCAGCAGTTTAGCCCACCAGGGCAATCAGCCCCAGCATTTT.

The rearrangement joins TRBV19 to TRBJ1-5, with D perhaps TRBD1 (6 bases). The V gene lost 5 bases and the J gene lost 2 bases, with 10 bases spanning the gap. The CDR3 is 14 amino acids. The germline V gene has CDR1 LNHDA and CDR2 SQIVND (reference sequence). CDR3 nucleotides: TGTGCCAGTAGTCTGACAGGAGGCAATCAGCCCCAGCATTTT. Protein product: CASSLTGGNQPQHF.

CDR3 nucleotide sequence: TGTGCCAGCAGTACAGGGTTGGTGACTGAAGCTTTCTTT. It specifies CASSTGLVTEAFF. The J gene is TRBJ1-1, the V gene TRBV28; possible D gene TRBD1, 6 bases. The germline V and J ends were trimmed by 5 bases and 5 bases, with 12 bases remaining between them. CDR1 MDHEN and CDR2 SYDVKM come from the germline V gene. CDR3 length: 13 amino acids. Filled out from reference TRBV28 and TRBJ1-1, the complete variable domain reads DVKVTQSSRYLVKRTGEKVFLECVQDMDHENMFWYRQDPGLGLRLIYFSYDVKMKEKGDIPEGYSVSREKKERFSLILESASTNQTSMYLCASSTGLVTEAFFGQGTRLTVV.

The V call is TRBV28, the J call TRBJ2-5; TRBD2 matches at 14 bases. CDR1 and CDR2 (germline): MDHEN, SYDVKM. This CDR3 is 15 amino acids long. V gave up 4 bases and J gave up 4 bases; unmatched junction bases: 2. CDR3 protein: CASSSGLAGGETQYF. In nucleotides, the CDR3 is TGTGCCAGCAGTTCCGGACTAGCGGGAGGAGAGACCCAGTACTTC.

The chain's CDR3 is CASSPPRGQGAPDTQYF. Written as DNA, the CDR3 is TGTGCCAGCTCACCACCGAGAGGACAGGGGGCACCAGATACGCAGTATTTT. The chain carries TRBV18 and TRBJ2-3, with 11 positions matching TRBD1. The CDR3 consists of 17 residues. V trimming: 0 bases; J trimming: 4 bases; junction bases outside the gene matches: 6. Germline values: CDR1 KGHSH, CDR2 LQKENI.

The chain joins TRBV11-3 to TRBJ2-1; 7 bases are a match to TRBD2. Germline values: CDR1 SGHNT, CDR2 YENEEA. The trim removed 0 bases at V and 5 bases at J, leaving 13 bases unmatched. The CDR3 spans 18 residues. This CDR3 reads CASSLEVVEREYNNEQFF. In nucleotides, the CDR3 is TGTGCCAGCAGCTTAGAGGTAGTCGAGCGGGAATATAACAATGAGCAGTTCTTC. Full variable domain (rest looked up from reference TRBV11-3 and TRBJ2-1): EAGVVQSPRYKIIEKKQPVAFWCNPISGHNTLYWYLQNLGQGPELLIRYENEEAVDDSQLPKDRFSAERLKGVDSTLKIQPAELGDSAVYLCASSLEVVEREYNNEQFFGPGTRLTVL.

This rearrangement joins TRBV6-4 to TRBJ2-7; 11 nucleotides line up with TRBD1. The CDR3 spans 17 residues. Germline CDR1 is MRHNA and CDR2 is SNTAGT. V lost 2 bases and J lost 4; bases outside the gene matches: 10. The CDR3 region is CASSDLKRTGGRYEQYF. In DNA, the CDR3 is TGTGCCAGCAGTGACCTTAAGAGGACAGGGGGCCGGTACGAGCAGTACTTC.

The J gene is TRBJ2-5, the V gene TRBV9, with D perhaps matching TRBD2 (5 bases). The CDR3 is 16 amino acids. The V end was cut by 2 bases, the J end by 5 bases, with 19 bases between. Germline V gene sequence: CDR1 SGDLS, CDR2 YYNGEE. Here the CDR3 reads CASSVRIGLPFETQYF. The DNA of the CDR3 is TGTGCCAGCAGCGTCCGTATAGGACTTCCCTTCGAGACCCAGTACTTC.

The rearrangement uses TRBV2 and TRBJ2-1, with a possible D match to TRBD2 (5 bases). V dropped 6 bases and J dropped 5 bases, with 5 bases sitting between them. The CDR3 contains 11 residues. CDR1 SNHLY and CDR2 FYNNEI come from the germline V gene. CDR3 protein: CASRRDNEQFF. CDR3 coding DNA: TGTGCCAGCAGGAGGGACAATGAGCAGTTCTTC.

Only one count was recorded for this clone. The V and J genes are TRBV19 and TRBJ1-1, with D perhaps TRBD1 (5 bases). The V end lost 5 bases, the J end lost 4 bases, and 11 bases lay between the germline ends. CDR1 and CDR2 (germline): LNHDA, SQIVND (reference sequence). This CDR3 comprises 13 residues. The DNA of the CDR3 is TGTGCCAGTAGTTTCGGGGGTGTCACTGAAGCTTTCTTT. Translated, it gives CASSFGGVTEAFF.

The rearrangement links TRBV4-1 to TRBJ2-7; 10 bases line up with TRBD1. Per the germline V gene, CDR1 is MGHRA and CDR2 is YSYEKL. The CDR3 has 15 amino acids. The V gene end was trimmed by 3 bases and the J gene end by 6 bases; junction bases not matched to a gene: 8. As DNA, the CDR3 is TGCGCCAGCAGCCAGGGGGGGACAGGGGCAAGCGAGCAGTACTTC. Amino acids: CASSQGGTGASEQYF.

V usage is TRBV5-1 and J usage is TRBJ2-1; TRBD2 is a possible D gene (6 bases). This CDR3 comprises 18 residues. V was trimmed by 0 bases and J by 8 bases, leaving 24 bases between them. CDR1 SGHRS and CDR2 YFSETQ come from the germline V gene. Here the CDR3 reads CASSLEFVVASAEDEQFF. The CDR3 DNA reads TGCGCCAGCAGCTTGGAGTTTGTGGTGGCTAGCGCGGAGGATGAGCAGTTCTTC. The entire variable domain, with the rest obtained from reference TRBV5-1 and TRBJ2-1, is as follows: KAGVTQTPRYLIKTRGQQVTLSCSPISGHRSVSWYQQTPGQGLQFLFEYFSETQRNKGNFPGRFSGRQFSNSRSEMNVSTLELGDSALYLCASSLEFVVASAEDEQFFGPGTRLTVL.